This T cell receptor (beta chain) was recovered during a study of T cells after posttransplantation cyclophosphamide. Profiling relied on immunoSEQ multiplex PCR, and the TCRdb table lists in-frame clones only, not all of them. This sample has just over 65,000 clones, with about 94% found just once. The CDR3 totals 16 residues. In germline, CDR1 is LNHNV, CDR2 YYDKDF (reference sequence). V shed 4 bases and J shed 0 bases, with 13 bases lying between them. Remarks on this clone: Antigen specificity is unknown.

Study results and caveats: Recipient CMV seropositivity and CMV reactivation strongly tracked TRB clonality. Later post-transplant blood repertoires were often dominated by donor CD8+ memory clones.

What was sequenced was PBMCs. The TCR sequence derives from a woman in her thirties in good health and a related stem cell transplant donor. The rearrangement links TRBV15 to TRBJ2-1; D unresolved. DNA for the CDR3: TGTGCCACCAGCATAACGGCTAGGAGCTCCTACAATGAGCAGTTCTTC. Amino acids: CATSITARSSYNEQFF.